These 28 T cell receptor beta chains were sequenced from one sample in a study of T-cell memory formation after mild COVID-19. TCRdb re-derived calls from the 5' RACE reads in MiXCR, one entry per CDR3 protein. This table has 30,000 to 35,000 distinct CDR3 sequences, 7% to 8% appearing once. The sequenced material came from PBMCs or a T cell subset sorted from them (not recorded which). These receptors came from a man between 18 and 29 years old who had mild COVID-19 (a few samples of this study predate the infection). Cell type and time point are not known.

Concerning this clonotype: A read error may explain this, as a much larger clone is one base away. The chain carries TRBV20-1 and TRBJ2-7, with D maybe TRBD1 (5 bases). This CDR3 spans 13 amino acids. Germline CDR1 DFQATT, CDR2 SNEGSKA (reference sequence). CDR3 amino acids: CSARGGGSYGQYF. The DNA for the CDR3 is TGCAGTGCTAGAGGGGGCGGATCCTACGGGCAGTACTTC.

This clonotype was found many times. The chain has TRBV9 and TRBJ2-2, with 7 bases matching TRBD2. From germline, CDR1 is SGDLS and CDR2 YYNGEE. J was trimmed by 6 bases and V by 4 bases; bases with no gene match: 6. CDR3 size: 14 residues. The CDR3 here is CASSQAGRSGELFF. The DNA of the CDR3 is TGTGCCAGCAGCCAAGCGGGGAGGTCCGGGGAGCTGTTTTTT.

This clonotype was seen a handful of times. The chain uses TRBV24-1 and TRBJ2-1, with D perhaps TRBD2 (6 bases). Trimming removed 9 bases from V and 8 bases from J, with 13 bases in between. The CDR3 extends over 12 amino acids. CDR1 KGHDR and CDR2 SFDVKD come from the germline V gene. The CDR3 is CATRGSGDEQFF. The CDR3 DNA is TGTGCCACCCGGGGGTCGGGGGATGAGCAGTTCTTC.

This clonotype was seen ten or more times. This sequence joins TRBV7-9 and TRBJ1-1; D ambiguous. V lost 10 bases and J lost 5, with 8 bases in between. This CDR3 spans 10 amino acids. Germline CDR1 is SEHNR and CDR2 is FQNEAQ (reference sequence). CDR3 protein: CATRGTEAFF. The CDR3, as DNA: TGTGCCACTCGAGGGACTGAAGCTTTCTTT. The variable domain in full, completed from reference TRBV7-9 and TRBJ1-1, reads DTGVSQNPRHKITKRGQNVTFRCDPISEHNRLYWYRQTLGQGPEFLTYFQNEAQLEKSRLLSDRFSAERPKGSFSTLEIQRTEQGDSAMYLCATRGTEAFFGQGTRLTVV.

This clonotype was detected ten times or more. In DNA, the CDR3 is TGTGCCAGCTCACAGAATAGCGGGCAAGAGACCCAGTACTTC. Translating gives CASSQNSGQETQYF. J is TRBJ2-5 and V is TRBV18, with 7 bases that match TRBD2. Germline CDR1 is KGHSH and CDR2 is LQKENI. This CDR3 comprises 14 residues. J gave up 2 bases and V 4 bases, and 4 bases lay outside the gene matches.

The chain links TRBV4-3 to TRBJ1-2; TRBD1 might be the D (5 bases). Per germline, CDR1 LGHNA and CDR2 YSLEER. The V gene lost 0 bases and the J gene lost 1 base, with 9 bases spanning the gap. The CDR3 sequence is 15 residues long. In DNA form, the CDR3 reads TGCGCCAGCAGCCAAGATGGCAGGGATAACTATGGCTACACCTTC. Translating it yields CASSQDGRDNYGYTF.

In this sample, this clonotype turned up many times. This chain links TRBV6-5 with TRBJ1-6; D call uncertain. V lost 6 bases, J lost 0 bases, and 9 bases lay in between. The germline CDR1 and CDR2 sequences are MNHEY and SVGAGI. This CDR3 contains 15 residues. CDR3: CASRLQSSYNSPLHF. CDR3 DNA: TGTGCCAGCAGATTACAGAGCTCCTATAATTCACCCCTCCACTTT.

The V call is TRBV29-1, the J call TRBJ2-7, with 9 bases aligning to TRBD1. The CDR3 is made up of 14 amino acids. The germline CDR1 and CDR2 sequences are SQVTM and ANQGSEA. V lost 7 bases, J lost 0 bases, and 7 bases stayed unmatched. The CDR3 region is CSAITGGDSYEQYV. For the CDR3, the DNA is TGCAGCGCCATAACAGGGGGCGACTCCTACGAGCAGTACGTC.

This clonotype was picked up many times. The CDR3: CASSLGGVTGRPTQYF. The CDR3, as DNA: TGTGCCAGCAGCTTAGGTGGGGTCACGGGGCGGCCGACCCAGTACTTC. J is TRBJ2-5 and V is TRBV7-2; D is perhaps TRBD1 or TRBD2 (5 bases each). Germline CDR1 SGHTA, CDR2 FQGNSA. V was trimmed by 1 base and J by 7 bases, leaving 19 bases between them. CDR3 size: 16 residues.

The rearrangement uses TRBV6-2 or TRBV6-3 and TRBJ2-1, with no clear D. Germline CDR1 is MNHEY and CDR2 is SVGEGT. The CDR3 extends over 16 amino acids. The V and J ends lost 2 bases and 1 base respectively, with 12 bases between them. CDR3 nucleotide sequence: TGTGCCAGCAGTTACCGGATGGATAAGTCCTACAATGAGCAGTTCTTC. Translated: CASSYRMDKSYNEQFF.

This clonotype is medium-sized (0.01 to 0.1%) within its sample. The V gene is TRBV4-2, the J gene TRBJ2-3, with 8 bases identical to TRBD2. This CDR3 has 15 amino acids. The V gene's germline CDR1 is LGHNA and CDR2 YNFKEQ. V was clipped by 0 bases and J by 4 bases; unmatched bases: 3. The chain's CDR3 is CASSQDRGGPDTQYF. The CDR3 DNA reads TGTGCCAGCAGCCAAGATCGGGGGGGCCCAGATACGCAGTATTTT.

This clonotype occurred a few times. CDR3 loop: CASTNSRGGMGGELFF. CDR3 coding DNA: TGTGCCAGCACCAACTCCAGGGGAGGTATGGGCGGGGAGCTGTTTTTT. The genes are TRBV7-2 and TRBJ2-2; D may be TRBD1 or TRBD2 (6 bases each). The CDR3 is made up of 16 amino acids. Germline values: CDR1 SGHTA, CDR2 FQGNSA. V was clipped by 7 bases and J by 7 bases, with 22 bases between them.

The sample holds many counts of this clonotype. The CDR3 region has the DNA TGCGCCAGCACCGGGACAGCGGGCTACAATGAGCAGTTCTTC. This encodes CASTGTAGYNEQFF. V gene TRBV5-1 combines with J gene TRBJ2-1; tentatively, D is TRBD1 (7 bases). The CDR3 length is 14 residues. Germline loops: CDR1 SGHRS, CDR2 YFSETQ. Trimming took off 6 bases at V and 3 bases at J, with 13 bases between the two ends. The full variable domain, its missing parts supplied by reference TRBV5-1 and TRBJ2-1, is KAGVTQTPRYLIKTRGQQVTLSCSPISGHRSVSWYQQTPGQGLQFLFEYFSETQRNKGNFPGRFSGRQFSNSRSEMNVSTLELGDSALYLCASTGTAGYNEQFFGPGTRLTVL.

There are many counts of this clonotype. The rearrangement joins TRBV7-9 to TRBJ1-3; D call uncertain. V dropped 3 bases and J dropped 7 bases, with 16 bases sitting between them. CDR1 and CDR2 from the germline V gene are SEHNR and FQNEAQ (reference sequence). CDR3 size: 15 residues. CDR3 loop: CASSFSGPDSNTIYF. CDR3 DNA sequence: TGTGCCAGCAGCTTTTCTGGCCCGGATTCTAACACCATATATTTT.

In this sample, this clonotype is medium-sized. This chain uses TRBV27 with TRBJ1-4, with D uncertain. V gave up 3 bases and J gave up 5 bases, with 13 bases separating them. Germline lookup yields CDR1 MNHEY and CDR2 SMNVEV (reference sequence). This CDR3 spans 15 amino acids. CDR3: CASSFMPDRNEKLFF. For the CDR3, the DNA is TGTGCCAGCAGTTTCATGCCAGACCGAAATGAAAAACTGTTTTTT. Full variable domain (outside the CDR3, taken from reference TRBV27 and TRBJ1-4): EAQVTQNPRYLITVTGKKLTVTCSQNMNHEYMSWYRQDPGLGLRQIYYSMNVEVTDKGDVPEGYKVSRKEKRNFPLILESPSPNQTSLYFCASSFMPDRNEKLFFGSGTQLSVL.

This clonotype was observed at least ten times. The chain uses TRBV14 and TRBJ2-3; D gene unclear. V was trimmed by 0 bases and J by 2 bases, leaving 9 bases between them. Germline V gives CDR1 SGHDN, CDR2 FVKESK. This CDR3 has 15 residues. CDR3 nucleotides: TGTGCCAGCAGCCAAGAGTGGCAGTCCACAGATACGCAGTATTTT. Translated, it gives CASSQEWQSTDTQYF.

This clonotype was counted ten times or more. V and J are TRBV5-1 and TRBJ1-2; 7 bases match TRBD1. The CDR3 extends over 13 amino acids. Germline V gene lookup returns CDR1 SGHRS and CDR2 YFSETQ. The V and J ends lost 3 bases and 6 bases, in that order; junction bases with no gene match: 5. The CDR3 region is CASSYTGDHGYTF. The DNA for the CDR3 is TGCGCCAGCAGCTACACAGGGGATCATGGCTACACCTTC. The full variable domain, completed using reference TRBV5-1 and TRBJ1-2, is KAGVTQTPRYLIKTRGQQVTLSCSPISGHRSVSWYQQTPGQGLQFLFEYFSETQRNKGNFPGRFSGRQFSNSRSEMNVSTLELGDSALYLCASSYTGDHGYTFGSGTRLTVV.

In its sample, this clonotype was seen a few times. The chain carries TRBV6-1 and TRBJ1-2; no clear D. V was cut by 3 bases and J by 6 bases, with 17 bases left in between. This CDR3 comprises 15 residues. Germline CDR1 and CDR2: MNHNS and SASEGT. The CDR3 DNA follows: TGTGCCAGCAGTGACTCTTGGACTTTACCTCATGGCTACACCTTC. Protein sequence: CASSDSWTLPHGYTF.

On this clonotype: One base away lies a much larger clone, so this may be a sequencing read error. The J gene is TRBJ2-7, the V gene TRBV6-2 or TRBV6-3, with 7 bases fitting TRBD1. V trimming: 5 bases; J trimming: 6 bases; junction bases outside the gene matches: 10. CDR3 length equals 14 residues. From germline, CDR1 is MNHEY and CDR2 SVGEGT. CDR3 region: CASSRMTGIREQYV. CDR3 DNA: TGTGCCAGCAGTCGGATGACAGGGATTCGCGAGCAGTACGTC.

This clonotype was detected ten times or more. V is TRBV20-1 and J is TRBJ2-5; either TRBD1 or TRBD2 may supply D (6 bases each). This CDR3 has 12 residues. The germline V gene has CDR1 DFQATT and CDR2 SNEGSKA (reference sequence). The CDR3 reads CSGVGGLETQYF. In nucleotides, the CDR3 is TGCAGCGGGGTAGGGGGACTAGAGACCCAGTACTTC.

Only a few counts were recorded for this clonotype. The chain joins TRBV28 to TRBJ1-1; 8 bases align to TRBD1. The CDR3 is made up of 15 amino acids. V lost 2 bases and J lost 3; bases outside the gene matches: 5. Germline V CDR1 and CDR2: MDHEN, SYDVKM. The CDR3 coding sequence is TGTGCCAGCAGTTTAGTCGGACAGGGATACACTGAAGCTTTCTTT. It yields the protein CASSLVGQGYTEAFF. Based on the CDR3 plus reference TRBV28 and TRBJ1-1, the full variable domain is DVKVTQSSRYLVKRTGEKVFLECVQDMDHENMFWYRQDPGLGLRLIYFSYDVKMKEKGDIPEGYSVSREKKERFSLILESASTNQTSMYLCASSLVGQGYTEAFFGQGTRLTVV.

This chain links TRBV7-8 with TRBJ1-1; D unresolved. Per germline, CDR1 SGHVS and CDR2 FQNEAQ. The CDR3 is 13 residues long. V was cut by 5 bases and J by 2 bases, with 9 bases left in between. This CDR3 reads CASSPAGNTEAFF. CDR3 nucleotides: TGTGCCAGCAGCCCCGCCGGAAACACTGAAGCTTTCTTT.

In this sample, this clonotype turned up once. The chain combines TRBV20-1 with TRBJ2-5; possibly TRBD1 or TRBD2 for D (5 bases each). Trimming removed 5 bases from V and 7 bases from J, with 17 bases in between. The length of the CDR3 is 13 residues. The germline V gene has CDR1 DFQATT and CDR2 SNEGSKA (reference sequence). CDR3 in amino acids: CSAPQRGTGTQYF. The CDR3 DNA reads as TGCAGTGCTCCACAACGGGGAACAGGGACCCAGTACTTC.

This clonotype was picked up many times. The chain joins TRBV12-3 or TRBV12-4 to TRBJ2-3; tentative D call: TRBD1 (6 bases). The CDR3 spans 15 residues. V shed 4 bases and J shed 4 bases, with 15 bases lying between them. The CDR3 here is CASSSSRGEADTQYF. The CDR3 region has the DNA TGTGCCAGCAGTTCTAGCAGGGGTGAGGCAGATACGCAGTATTTT.

This clonotype has ten or more counts. The chain carries TRBV7-8 and TRBJ2-5; D uncertain. Germline V gives CDR1 SGHVS, CDR2 FQNEAQ. The CDR3 is 14 residues long. Trimming pared 1 base from V and 5 bases from J, leaving 11 bases between. CDR3 protein: CASSLDQVSETQYF. The CDR3 DNA sequence: TGTGCCAGCAGCTTAGACCAGGTATCGGAGACCCAGTACTTC.

This chain joins TRBV20-1 and TRBJ2-7; TRBD2 aligns across 10 bases. The germline gives CDR1 DFQATT, CDR2 SNEGSKA (reference sequence). The CDR3 runs to 12 residues. V shed 5 bases, J shed 8 bases, and the junction held 6 bases outside the gene matches. CDR3 nucleotide sequence: TGCAGTGCTGTAGCGGGGGGTTTAAAGCAGTACGTC. Translation: CSAVAGGLKQYV.

This clonotype is medium-sized in the sample. The J gene is TRBJ2-3, the V gene TRBV5-1; no firm D call. The germline V gene has CDR1 SGHRS and CDR2 YFSETQ. The CDR3 is 12 residues long. The V gene lost 2 bases and the J gene lost 0 bases, with 1 base spanning the gap. As DNA, the CDR3 is TGCGCCAGCAGCTTAAGCACAGATACGCAGTATTTT. Its translation is CASSLSTDTQYF.

In its sample, this clonotype was seen many times. The chain joins TRBV27 to TRBJ2-6; weak D call: TRBD1 (5 bases). Germline CDR1 is MNHEY and CDR2 is SMNVEV (reference sequence). The CDR3 sequence is 15 residues long. V was clipped by 3 bases and J by 1 base, with 7 bases between them. The CDR3 is CASSFKGSGANVLTF. The CDR3 coding sequence is TGTGCCAGCAGTTTCAAGGGGTCTGGGGCCAACGTCCTGACTTTC.